The 2 T cell receptor beta chains reported below all come from one sample, sequenced in a study of control samples from healthy donors and cancer patients. The method was immunoSEQ multiplex PCR; TCRdb's version includes in-frame clones alone and lacks a portion of them. Of 130,000 or so clones in the sample, 85% to 90% were seen once. Sequencing input: blood. Receptors were obtained from a man under 40 in good health.

The genes are TRBV2 and TRBJ2-5; D perhaps matches TRBD1 (6 bases). There are 12 residues in the CDR3. The V and J ends lost 7 bases and 5 bases respectively, with 11 bases between them. The germline CDR1 and CDR2 sequences are SNHLY and FYNNEI. The CDR3: CASNRDRETQYF. CDR3 coding DNA: TGTGCCAGCAACAGGGACCGGGAGACCCAGTACTTC.

The chain combines TRBV7-9 with TRBJ2-1; 7 bases agree with TRBD1. This CDR3 is 14 amino acids long. J gave up 5 bases and V 4 bases, and 5 bases lay outside the gene matches. Looked up from germline, CDR1 is SEHNR and CDR2 is FQNEAQ (reference sequence). The CDR3 loop reads CASSSRQGNNEQFF. The CDR3 bases are TGTGCCAGCAGCTCCCGACAGGGTAACAATGAGCAGTTCTTC. Drawing the rest from reference TRBV7-9 and TRBJ2-1, the complete variable domain is DTGVSQNPRHKITKRGQNVTFRCDPISEHNRLYWYRQTLGQGPEFLTYFQNEAQLEKSRLLSDRFSAERPKGSFSTLEIQRTEQGDSAMYLCASSSRQGNNEQFFGPGTRLTVL.